Shown below are 19 T cell receptor beta chains from a single sample sequenced in a study of blood T cell repertoires in COVID-19. Sequencing used immunoSEQ multiplex PCR; TCRdb keeps in-frame clones, though not all of them. In the table there are roughly 230,000 clones, 85% of which are singletons. Sequences were obtained from peripheral blood. The receptor source for this set is a man aged 35-49 years with acute or convalescent COVID-19.

This chain links TRBV5-4 with TRBJ2-2, with TRBD1 matching over 9 bases. Germline-derived CDR1 and CDR2 are SGHNT and YYREEE (reference sequence). Losses at the gene ends were 0 bases for V and 5 bases for J; bases not matched to a gene: 5. The CDR3 extends over 16 amino acids. CDR3 loop: CASSLAGTGRTGELFF. The CDR3 DNA is TGTGCCAGCAGCTTGGCCGGGACAGGGAGGACCGGGGAGCTGTTTTTT.

In DNA, the CDR3 is TGTGCCAGCAGCTCACAGGGGGTGGGCGGCTACACCTTC. As protein: CASSSQGVGGYTF. The J gene is TRBJ1-2, the V gene TRBV7-9; 8 nucleotides align to TRBD1. Germline lookup yields CDR1 SEHNR and CDR2 FQNEAQ (reference sequence). V was pared by 4 bases and J by 8 bases, with 6 bases of the junction left unmatched. This CDR3 region has 13 residues.

V and J are TRBV6-1 and TRBJ1-5; D might be TRBD1 (5 bases). The V and J ends lost 0 bases and 2 bases respectively, with 11 bases between them. The CDR3 sequence is 16 residues long. The germline V gene has CDR1 MNHNS and CDR2 SASEGT. CDR3 in DNA: TGTGCCAGCAGTGAAGCGCAGGGATTAGGCAATCAGCCCCAGCATTTT. This sequence encodes CASSEAQGLGNQPQHF.

J is TRBJ1-1 and V is TRBV29-1; no reliable D call. V dropped 4 bases and J dropped 4 bases, with 13 bases sitting between them. The CDR3 is 13 residues long. Germline lookup yields CDR1 SQVTM and CDR2 ANQGSEA. CDR3 sequence reads: CSVGSPRGTEAFF. CDR3 in DNA: TGCAGCGTTGGCTCTCCCCGGGGCACTGAAGCTTTCTTT.

On this clone: Germline is not matched at one junction end, which may reflect a read error. V usage is TRBV5-4 and J usage is TRBJ1-2, with 7 bases aligning to TRBD1. Germline CDR1 is SGHNT and CDR2 is YYREEE (reference sequence). The CDR3 covers 13 residues. In DNA form, the CDR3 reads TGTGCCAGCAGTCAAACCGGGACAGTTCTATGGGTCTTC. Amino acid sequence: CASSQTGTVLWVF.

In this sample, this clone turned up a few times. The chain joins TRBV6-5 to TRBJ1-1; 9 bases line up with TRBD1. V shed 4 bases and J 4 bases; nucleotides not matched to a gene: 4. Germline V CDR1 and CDR2: MNHEY, SVGAGI. The CDR3 length is 14 residues. Here the CDR3 reads CASSFTGGLTEAFF. The CDR3 DNA follows: TGTGCCAGCAGTTTCACAGGGGGCCTCACTGAAGCTTTCTTT.

V and J are TRBV14 and TRBJ2-3; TRBD1 matches at 7 bases. The CDR3 is made up of 17 amino acids. Looked up from germline, CDR1 is SGHDN and CDR2 is FVKESK. J lost 2 bases, V lost 0 bases, and 8 bases had no gene match. The CDR3 protein is CASSQDSDRALTDTQYF. CDR3 nucleotide sequence: TGTGCCAGCAGCCAAGATAGTGACAGGGCGCTCACAGATACGCAGTATTTT.

This clone was seen just once. The chain employs TRBV7-2 and TRBJ2-7; D possibly corresponds to TRBD1 (5 bases). V shed 5 bases and J shed 2 bases, with 19 bases lying between them. The germline CDR1 and CDR2 sequences are SGHTA and FQGNSA. The CDR3 is 16 amino acids. The CDR3, as DNA: TGTGCCAGCAGCCCCCGCGACAGACGCACTACCTACGAGCAGTACTTC. It codes for CASSPRDRRTTYEQYF.

This clone was detected a few times. This chain uses TRBV18 with TRBJ1-3; tentatively, D is TRBD1 (5 bases). Trimming shortened V by 0 bases and J by 11 bases, and 17 bases separated the two germline ends. Germline V CDR1 and CDR2: KGHSH, LQKENI. CDR3 length: 15 residues. The CDR3 region has the DNA TGTGCCAGCTCACCACCTCGACAGTCAAGTCTCCCCATATATTTT. The encoded protein is CASSPPRQSSLPIYF.

The rearrangement links TRBV29-1 to TRBJ1-1; 10 nucleotides line up with TRBD1. CDR3 size: 14 residues. The V gene's germline CDR1 is SQVTM and CDR2 ANQGSEA. Trimming removed 8 bases from V and 4 bases from J; junction bases left unmatched: 10. The CDR3 loop reads CSIHRTGGSTEAFF. CDR3 nucleotide sequence: TGCAGCATTCATCGGACAGGGGGGAGCACTGAAGCTTTCTTT.

The rearrangement links TRBV4-3 to TRBJ1-2; D gene ambiguous. The CDR3 totals 13 residues. Germline V gives CDR1 LGHNA, CDR2 YSLEER. V lost 4 bases to trimming and J lost 3 bases, with 9 bases between them. Here the CDR3 DNA reads TGCGCCAGCAGCCCGTGGACTTACTATGGCTACACCTTC. It specifies CASSPWTYYGYTF.

This chain joins TRBV3-1 (or the pseudogene TRBV3-2) and TRBJ2-3; 12 bases are shared with TRBD1. The germline gives CDR1 LGHDT, CDR2 YNNKEL (reference sequence). The CDR3 has 16 residues. J was trimmed by 6 bases and V by 4 bases; bases with no gene match: 8. CDR3 in DNA: TGTGCCAGCAGCCCCCCCGGGACAGGGGGCGGGGATACGCAGTATTTT. It codes for CASSPPGTGGGDTQYF.

V is TRBV4-1 and J is TRBJ1-4; D is ambiguous. Germline assignment: CDR1 MGHRA and CDR2 YSYEKL. V lost 0 bases and J lost 3, with 8 bases in between. The CDR3 has 15 amino acids. DNA of the CDR3: TGCGCCAGCAGCCAAGATCCCAGTTCTAATGAAAAACTGTTTTTT. It encodes CASSQDPSSNEKLFF.

This clone appeared once. The chain couples TRBV28 to TRBJ1-5, with 11 bases fitting TRBD1. There are 15 residues in the CDR3. V lost 10 bases and J lost 3; bases outside the gene matches: 8. Germline CDR1 MDHEN, CDR2 SYDVKM. CDR3 residues: CATLRTGGSNQPQHF. The DNA of the CDR3 is TGTGCCACCCTTCGGACAGGGGGCTCCAATCAGCCCCAGCATTTT. The full variable domain, in which reference TRBV28 and TRBJ1-5 provide the parts outside the CDR3, is DVKVTQSSRYLVKRTGEKVFLECVQDMDHENMFWYRQDPGLGLRLIYFSYDVKMKEKGDIPEGYSVSREKKERFSLILESASTNQTSMYLCATLRTGGSNQPQHFGDGTRLSIL.

This chain uses TRBV19 with TRBJ1-2; tentatively, D is TRBD1 (5 bases). The germline CDR1 and CDR2 sequences are LNHDA and SQIVND (reference sequence). The CDR3 covers 15 residues. The V gene lost 2 bases and the J gene lost 4 bases, with 14 bases spanning the gap. Here the CDR3 reads CASSIRALGGYGYTF. Here the CDR3 DNA reads TGTGCCAGTAGTATAAGGGCCCTCGGGGGCTATGGCTACACCTTC.

This chain uses TRBV12-3 or TRBV12-4 with TRBJ1-1; D remains unclear. Trimming pared 7 bases from V and 5 bases from J, leaving 14 bases between. This CDR3 spans 13 amino acids. CDR3 residues: CASTHTGYTEAFF. The DNA of the CDR3 is TGTGCCAGCACACATACGGGGTATACTGAAGCTTTCTTT.

The V and J genes are TRBV30 and TRBJ2-5; no reliable D call. CDR3 length: 11 residues. Per germline, CDR1 GTSNPN and CDR2 SVGIG (reference sequence). V shed 2 bases and J shed 2 bases, with 3 bases lying between them. The CDR3 spells CAWSTQETQYF. CDR3 coding DNA: TGTGCCTGGAGTACTCAAGAGACCCAGTACTTC.

The chain uses TRBV2 and TRBJ1-2; D is ambiguous. The CDR3 spans 13 residues. Trimming removed 7 bases from V and 4 bases from J, with 13 bases in between. Germline lookup yields CDR1 SNHLY and CDR2 FYNNEI. The CDR3 DNA reads TGTGCCAGCATCTACCAGGAGGGCTATGGCTACACCTTC. Protein: CASIYQEGYGYTF.

The rearrangement uses TRBV10-3 and TRBJ1-1; 7 bases fit TRBD1. The CDR3 totals 13 residues. CDR1 ENHRY and CDR2 SYGVKD come from the germline V gene. The junction had 5 bases not matched to a gene; V was cut back by 6 bases and J by 4 bases. The CDR3 nucleotides read TGTGCCATCAGGCAACAGGGGACCACTGAAGCTTTCTTT. Translating gives CAIRQQGTTEAFF.